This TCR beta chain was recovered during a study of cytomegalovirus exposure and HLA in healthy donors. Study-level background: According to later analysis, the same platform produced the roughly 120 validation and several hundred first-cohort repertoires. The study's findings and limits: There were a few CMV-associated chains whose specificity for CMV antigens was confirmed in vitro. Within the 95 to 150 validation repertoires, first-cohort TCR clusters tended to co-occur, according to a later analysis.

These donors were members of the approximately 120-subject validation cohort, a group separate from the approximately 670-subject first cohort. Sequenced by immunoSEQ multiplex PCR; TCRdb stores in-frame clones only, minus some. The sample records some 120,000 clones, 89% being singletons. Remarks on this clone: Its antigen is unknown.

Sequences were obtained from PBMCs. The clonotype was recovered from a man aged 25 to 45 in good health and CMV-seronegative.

This CDR3 reads CASTSQWASYEQYF. The CDR3 DNA follows: TGTGCCAGCACCTCCCAATGGGCGTCCTACGAGCAGTACTTC. The V gene is TRBV6-1, the J gene TRBJ2-7; D remains unclear. The CDR3 is made up of 14 amino acids. Trimming took 7 bases from V and 1 from J, leaving 14 bases between them. Germline lookup yields CDR1 MNHNS and CDR2 SASEGT.